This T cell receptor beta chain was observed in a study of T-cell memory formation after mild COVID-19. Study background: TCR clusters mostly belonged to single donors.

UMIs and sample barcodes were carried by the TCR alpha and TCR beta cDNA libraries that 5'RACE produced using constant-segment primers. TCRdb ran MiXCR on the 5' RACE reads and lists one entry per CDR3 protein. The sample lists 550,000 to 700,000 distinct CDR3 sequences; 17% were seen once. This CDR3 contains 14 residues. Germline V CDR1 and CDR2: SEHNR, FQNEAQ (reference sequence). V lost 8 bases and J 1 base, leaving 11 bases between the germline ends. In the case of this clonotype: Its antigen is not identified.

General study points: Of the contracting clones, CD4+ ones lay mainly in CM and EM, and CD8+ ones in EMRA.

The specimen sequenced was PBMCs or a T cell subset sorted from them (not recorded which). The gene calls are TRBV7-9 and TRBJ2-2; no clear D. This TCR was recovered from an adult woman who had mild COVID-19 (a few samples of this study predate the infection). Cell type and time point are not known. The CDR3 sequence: CASGYRGNTGELFF. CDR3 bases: TGTGCCAGCGGCTACCGAGGGAACACCGGGGAGCTGTTTTTT.